The entry below describes one TCR beta chain. The target antigen is unknown. The data were taken from a study of CD8 T cells in Susac syndrome. Points from the study as a whole: The study recognized that the number of individuals in its TCR sequencing and HLA analysis was relatively small.

An input of about 0.5 to 1 ug of RNA was subjected to reverse transcription using random hexamers. Using its own MiXCR run on the immunoSEQ multiplex PCR reads, TCRdb lists one record per CDR3 protein. Of about 130,000 distinct CDR3 sequences in the sample, about 95% were seen once. The CDR3 sequence is 15 residues long. The J segment lost 9 bases and the V segment lost 4 bases, leaving 10 bases of the junction unmatched. CDR1 is LNHDA, CDR2 SQIVND, per germline (reference sequence). Sequencing of TCR beta was performed on blood CD8+ T cells and on blood CD4+ T cells. Negative isolation yielded the CD8+ and CD4+ T cells, while FACS enriched the TEMRA cells.

Sample: CD4+ T cells from PBMCs. The clonotype originates from a human donor in good health. This chain joins TRBV19 and TRBJ1-5, with 9 positions matching TRBD1. CDR3 region: CASSTKTGGGRPQHF. CDR3 DNA sequence: TGTGCCAGTAGTACTAAAACAGGGGGCGGGAGGCCCCAGCATTTT.